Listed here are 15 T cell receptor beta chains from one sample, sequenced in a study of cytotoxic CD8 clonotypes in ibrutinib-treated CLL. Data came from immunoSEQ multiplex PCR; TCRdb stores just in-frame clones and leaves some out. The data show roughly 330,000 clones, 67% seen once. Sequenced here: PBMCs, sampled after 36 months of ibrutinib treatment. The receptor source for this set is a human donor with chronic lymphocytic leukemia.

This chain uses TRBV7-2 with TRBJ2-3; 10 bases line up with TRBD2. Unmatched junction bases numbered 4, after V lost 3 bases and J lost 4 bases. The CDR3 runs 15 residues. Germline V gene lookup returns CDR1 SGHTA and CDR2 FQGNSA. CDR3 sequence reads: CASSFSSGGPDTQYF. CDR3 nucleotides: TGTGCCAGCAGCTTCTCTAGCGGGGGCCCAGATACGCAGTATTTT.

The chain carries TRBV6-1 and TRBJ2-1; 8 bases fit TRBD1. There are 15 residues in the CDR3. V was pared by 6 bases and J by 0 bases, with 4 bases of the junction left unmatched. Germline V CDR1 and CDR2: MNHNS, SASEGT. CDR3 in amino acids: CASRRTGISYNEQFF. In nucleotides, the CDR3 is TGTGCCAGCAGGCGGACAGGGATCTCCTACAATGAGCAGTTCTTC.

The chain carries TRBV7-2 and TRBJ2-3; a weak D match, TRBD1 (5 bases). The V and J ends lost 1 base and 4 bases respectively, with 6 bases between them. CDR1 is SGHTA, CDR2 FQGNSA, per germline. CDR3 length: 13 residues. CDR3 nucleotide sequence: TGTGCCAGCAGCTTAGTAGGGGCAGATACGCAGTATTTT. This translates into CASSLVGADTQYF.

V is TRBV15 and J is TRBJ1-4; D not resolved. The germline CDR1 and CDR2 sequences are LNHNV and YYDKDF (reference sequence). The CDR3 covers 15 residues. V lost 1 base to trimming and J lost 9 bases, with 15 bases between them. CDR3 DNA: TGTGCCACCAGCAGAGGTACGGGAGTTTCGAAAAAACTGTTTTTT. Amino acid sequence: CATSRGTGVSKKLFF.

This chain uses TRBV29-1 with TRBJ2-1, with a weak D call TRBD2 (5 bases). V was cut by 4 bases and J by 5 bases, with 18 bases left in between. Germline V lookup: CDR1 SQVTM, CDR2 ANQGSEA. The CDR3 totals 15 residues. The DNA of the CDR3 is TGCAGCGTTGGCCTACTAGACCTATTCCACAATGAGCAGTTCTTC. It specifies CSVGLLDLFHNEQFF.

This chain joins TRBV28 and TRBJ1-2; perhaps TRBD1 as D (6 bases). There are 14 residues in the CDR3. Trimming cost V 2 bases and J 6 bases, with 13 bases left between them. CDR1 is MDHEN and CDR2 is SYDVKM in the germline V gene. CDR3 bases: TGTGCCAGCAGTTTAAATAACAGGGCACATGGCTACACCTTC. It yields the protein CASSLNNRAHGYTF.

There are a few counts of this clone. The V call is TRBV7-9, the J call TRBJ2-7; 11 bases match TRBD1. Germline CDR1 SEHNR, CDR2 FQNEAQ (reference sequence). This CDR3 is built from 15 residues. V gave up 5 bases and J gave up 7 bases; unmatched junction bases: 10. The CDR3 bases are TGTGCCAGCAGCATAGGACAGGGGGCTCTGTCTGAGCAGTACTTC. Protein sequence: CASSIGQGALSEQYF.

Here the CDR3 reads CSVEDMGVGTGRYEQYF. Here the CDR3 DNA reads TGCAGCGTTGAAGATATGGGTGTTGGGACAGGGCGCTACGAGCAGTACTTC. The chain is built from TRBV29-1 and TRBJ2-7; 9 bases are a match to TRBD1. This CDR3 contains 17 residues. The V and J ends lost 0 bases and 3 bases, in that order; junction bases with no gene match: 12. Germline loops: CDR1 SQVTM, CDR2 ANQGSEA.

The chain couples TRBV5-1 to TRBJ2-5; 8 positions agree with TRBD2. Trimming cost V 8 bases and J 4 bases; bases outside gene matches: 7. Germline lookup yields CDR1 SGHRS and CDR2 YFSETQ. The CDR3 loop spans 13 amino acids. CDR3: CASTTSALETQYF. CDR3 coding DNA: TGCGCCAGTACGACTAGCGCTTTAGAGACCCAGTACTTC.

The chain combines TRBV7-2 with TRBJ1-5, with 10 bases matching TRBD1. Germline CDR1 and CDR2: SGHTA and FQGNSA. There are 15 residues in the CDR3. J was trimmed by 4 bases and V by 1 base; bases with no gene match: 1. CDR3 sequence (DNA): TGTGCCAGCAGCTTAGGGGGACAGGGGAATCAGCCCCAGCATTTT. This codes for CASSLGGQGNQPQHF. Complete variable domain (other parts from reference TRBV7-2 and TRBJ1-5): GAGVSQSPSNKVTEKGKDVELRCDPISGHTALYWYRQSLGQGLEFLIYFQGNSAPDKSGLPSDRFSAERTGGSVSTLTIQRTQQEDSAVYLCASSLGGQGNQPQHFGDGTRLSIL.

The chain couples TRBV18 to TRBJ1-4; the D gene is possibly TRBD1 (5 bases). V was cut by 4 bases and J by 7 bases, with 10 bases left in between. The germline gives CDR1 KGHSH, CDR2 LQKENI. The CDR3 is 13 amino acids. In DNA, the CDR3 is TGTGCCAGCTCACGGGCAGGGCCTGAAAAACTGTTTTTT. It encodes CASSRAGPEKLFF.

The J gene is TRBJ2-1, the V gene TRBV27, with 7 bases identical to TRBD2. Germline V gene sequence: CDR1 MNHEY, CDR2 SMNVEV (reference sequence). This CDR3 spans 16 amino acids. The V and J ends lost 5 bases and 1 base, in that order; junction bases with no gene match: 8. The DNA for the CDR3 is TGTGCCAGCAGTACCTTAGGCGGGGGTTCCTACAATGAGCAGTTCTTC. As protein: CASSTLGGGSYNEQFF.

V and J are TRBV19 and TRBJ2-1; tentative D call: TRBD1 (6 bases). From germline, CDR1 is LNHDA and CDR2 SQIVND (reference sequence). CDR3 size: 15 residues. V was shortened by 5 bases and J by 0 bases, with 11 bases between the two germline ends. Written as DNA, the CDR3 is TGTGCCAGTAGTGGGGGCCTAGCCTCCTACAATGAGCAGTTCTTC. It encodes CASSGGLASYNEQFF.

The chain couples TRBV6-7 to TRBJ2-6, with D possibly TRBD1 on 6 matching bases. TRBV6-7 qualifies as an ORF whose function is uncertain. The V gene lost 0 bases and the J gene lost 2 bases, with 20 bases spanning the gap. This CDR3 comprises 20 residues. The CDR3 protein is CASSYSKGDMTWTGANVLTF. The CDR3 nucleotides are TGTGCCAGCAGTTACTCGAAGGGGGATATGACATGGACTGGGGCCAACGTCCTGACTTTC.

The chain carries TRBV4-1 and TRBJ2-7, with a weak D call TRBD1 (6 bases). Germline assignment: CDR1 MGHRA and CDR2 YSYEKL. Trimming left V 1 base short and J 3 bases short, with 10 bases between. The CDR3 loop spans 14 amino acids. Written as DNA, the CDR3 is TGCGCCAGCAGCCAAGTGGACAGCAACTACGAGCAGTACTTC. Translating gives CASSQVDSNYEQYF.